The entry below gives a single T cell receptor beta chain sequence along with its context. The CDR3 sequence is 15 residues long. V lost 1 base to trimming and J lost 3 bases; unmatched junction nucleotides: 5. CDR1 is LNHDA, CDR2 SQIVND, per germline (reference sequence). This record comes from a study of control samples from healthy donors and cancer patients. Using immunoSEQ multiplex PCR, the repertoire was profiled, and TCRdb retains in-frame clones only, with some absent. The table lists 150,000 to 200,000 clones, about 91% of them singletons. Material for sequencing was blood. This chain uses TRBV19 with TRBJ2-5, with 7 bases aligning to TRBD2. This receptor was taken from a man aged 18 to 30 in good health. For the CDR3, the DNA is TGTGCCAGTAGTATAGGAGTTGGGGGGGAAGAGACCCAGTACTTC. It is translated as CASSIGVGGEETQYF.